Described below is a single TCR beta chain sequence and its context. Its specificity is unknown. Per the germline V gene, CDR1 is SGHAT and CDR2 is FQNNGV. The CDR3 is made up of 15 amino acids. V lost 2 bases, J lost 6 bases, and 15 bases lay in between. This record comes from a study of lymphopenia after photon versus proton radiotherapy. The method was immunoSEQ multiplex PCR; TCRdb's version includes in-frame clones alone and lacks a portion of them. The top ten hold 4% to 5% of the sample, which has roughly 150,000 clones, around nine tenths seen once. Broader study findings: After lymphocyte nadir, photon-treated repertoires showed oligoclonal expansion, especially CD8+ Temra.

This specimen consisted of peripheral blood, obtained from a patient treated with photon-based radiotherapy. The chain joins TRBV11-2 to TRBJ2-3, with a weak D call TRBD1 (7 bases). The sequence was collected from a man aged 50 to 59 with gastric cancer. As DNA, the CDR3 is TGTGCCAGCAGCTTATCCCGAGGAGGGGGCGATACGCAGTATTTT. It is translated as CASSLSRGGGDTQYF.